In its sample, the clone carrying this TCR beta chain was seen many times. Its antigen remains unknown. TCRdb reprocessed the 5' RACE reads with MiXCR, giving one entry per CDR3 protein. The table shows fewer than 40,000 distinct CDR3 sequences, with 7.5% to 8% occurring only once. Noted time point: sample taken at primary tumor resection. The donors were more than 70 patients with non-small cell lung cancer that was early-stage and untreated. Whole RNA came from tumor, nontumor lung or frozen PBMC and was sequenced without being sorted. This record comes from a study of spatial heterogeneity in lung cancer. The study, taken as a whole, reports: In blood, ubiquitous expanded tumor TCRs appeared more at resection than follow-up.

Germline values: CDR1 SQVTM, CDR2 ANQGSEA. The CDR3 contains 13 residues. V shed 1 base and J shed 12 bases, with 16 bases lying between them. The chain joins TRBV29-1 to TRBJ1-3; D unclear. The source was PBMCs, collected at surgery. The TCR was taken from a male donor with early-stage non-small cell lung cancer. CDR3 loop: CSVEAANSGNIYF. The CDR3 region has the DNA TGCAGCGTTGAAGCGGCGAACTCTGGAAACATATATTTT.